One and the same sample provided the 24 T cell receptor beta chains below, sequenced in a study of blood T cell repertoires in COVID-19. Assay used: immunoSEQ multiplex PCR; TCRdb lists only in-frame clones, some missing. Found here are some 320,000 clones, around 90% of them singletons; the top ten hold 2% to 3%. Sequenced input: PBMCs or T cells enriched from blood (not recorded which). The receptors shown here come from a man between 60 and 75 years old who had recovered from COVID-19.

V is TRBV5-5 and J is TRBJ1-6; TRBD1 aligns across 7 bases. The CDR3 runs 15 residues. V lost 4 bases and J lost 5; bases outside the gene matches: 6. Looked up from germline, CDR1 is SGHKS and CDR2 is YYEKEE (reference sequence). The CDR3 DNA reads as TGTGCCAGCAGCCTGACCGGGACAGATAATTCACCCCTCCACTTT. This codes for CASSLTGTDNSPLHF.

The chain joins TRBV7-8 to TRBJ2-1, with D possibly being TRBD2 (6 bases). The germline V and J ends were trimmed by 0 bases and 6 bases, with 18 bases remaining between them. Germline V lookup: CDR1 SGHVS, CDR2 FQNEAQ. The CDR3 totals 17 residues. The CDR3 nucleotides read TGTGCCAGCAGCTTAGCGAGGGGCGGGACTTCGGGCAATGAGCAGTTCTTC. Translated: CASSLARGGTSGNEQFF.

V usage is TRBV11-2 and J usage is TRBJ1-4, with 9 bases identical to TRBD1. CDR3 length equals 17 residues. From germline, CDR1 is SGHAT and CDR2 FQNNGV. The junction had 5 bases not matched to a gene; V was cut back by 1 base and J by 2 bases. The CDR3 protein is CASSLGDRALTNEKLFF. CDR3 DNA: TGTGCCAGCAGCTTAGGGGACAGGGCACTCACTAATGAAAAACTGTTTTTT.

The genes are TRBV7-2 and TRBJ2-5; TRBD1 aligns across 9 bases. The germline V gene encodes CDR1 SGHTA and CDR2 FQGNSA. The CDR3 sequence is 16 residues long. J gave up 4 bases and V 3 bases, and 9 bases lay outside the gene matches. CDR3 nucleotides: TGTGCCAGCAGCTTGGGTGGACAGGGGAGGGGAGAGACCCAGTACTTC. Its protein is CASSLGGQGRGETQYF.

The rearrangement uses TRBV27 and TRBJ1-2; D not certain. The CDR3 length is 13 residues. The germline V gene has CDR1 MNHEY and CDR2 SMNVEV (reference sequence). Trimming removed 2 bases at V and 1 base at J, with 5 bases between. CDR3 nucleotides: TGTGCCAGCAGTTTAACAGTTAACTATGGCTACACCTTC. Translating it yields CASSLTVNYGYTF.

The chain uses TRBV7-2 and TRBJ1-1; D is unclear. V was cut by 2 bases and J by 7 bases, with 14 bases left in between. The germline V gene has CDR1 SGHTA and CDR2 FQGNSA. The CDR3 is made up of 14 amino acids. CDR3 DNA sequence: TGTGCCAGCAGCTTAAAAGCAGGAGAGGGTGAAGCTTTCTTT. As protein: CASSLKAGEGEAFF.

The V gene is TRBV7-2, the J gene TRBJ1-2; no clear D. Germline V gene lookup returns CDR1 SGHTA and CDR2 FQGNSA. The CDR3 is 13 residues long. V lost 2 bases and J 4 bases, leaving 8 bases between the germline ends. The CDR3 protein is CASSLTRVYGYTF. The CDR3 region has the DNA TGTGCCAGCAGCTTAACCCGGGTCTATGGCTACACCTTC.

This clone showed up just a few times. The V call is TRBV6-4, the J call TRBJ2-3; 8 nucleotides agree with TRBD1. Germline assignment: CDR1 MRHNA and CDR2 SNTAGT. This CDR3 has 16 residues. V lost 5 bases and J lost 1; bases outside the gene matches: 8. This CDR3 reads CASSSNRDRRTDTQYF. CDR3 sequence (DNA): TGTGCCAGCAGTTCCAACCGGGACAGGCGCACAGATACGCAGTATTTT.

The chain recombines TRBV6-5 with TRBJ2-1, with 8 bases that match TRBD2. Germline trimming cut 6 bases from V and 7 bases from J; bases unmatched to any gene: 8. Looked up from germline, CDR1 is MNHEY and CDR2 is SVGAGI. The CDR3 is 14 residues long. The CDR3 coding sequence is TGTGCCAGCAGCGCCGGGACTAGTTGGAATGAGCAGTTCTTC. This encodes CASSAGTSWNEQFF.

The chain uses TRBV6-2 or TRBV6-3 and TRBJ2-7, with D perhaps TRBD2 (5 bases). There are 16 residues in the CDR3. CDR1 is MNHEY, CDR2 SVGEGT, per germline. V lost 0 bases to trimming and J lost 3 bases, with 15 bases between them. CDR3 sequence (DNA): TGTGCCAGCAGTTACTCGAAACTTTCCGGGAACTACGAGCAGTACTTC. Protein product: CASSYSKLSGNYEQYF.

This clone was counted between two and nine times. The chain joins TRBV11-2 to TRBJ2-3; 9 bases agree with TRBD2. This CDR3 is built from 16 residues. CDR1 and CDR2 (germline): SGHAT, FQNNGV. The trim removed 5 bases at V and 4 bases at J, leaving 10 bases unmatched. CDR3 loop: CASSPKNSGSADTQYF. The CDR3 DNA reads TGTGCCAGCAGCCCAAAAAATAGCGGGAGCGCAGATACGCAGTATTTT.

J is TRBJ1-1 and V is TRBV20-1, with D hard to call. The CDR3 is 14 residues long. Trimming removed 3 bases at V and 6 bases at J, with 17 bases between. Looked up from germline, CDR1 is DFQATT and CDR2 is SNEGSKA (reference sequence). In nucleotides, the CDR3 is TGCAGTGCTAGTACGGGTCGCCACCAACCTGAAGCTTTCTTT. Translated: CSASTGRHQPEAFF.

The DNA for the CDR3 is TGTGCCAGCAGTTTAAATCTGGGGACAGGGACTGAAGCTTTCTTT. It yields the protein CASSLNLGTGTEAFF. V gene TRBV27 combines with J gene TRBJ1-1; the match to TRBD1 covers 9 bases. The CDR3 totals 15 residues. V lost 2 bases, J lost 5 bases, and 6 bases stayed unmatched. The germline V gene has CDR1 MNHEY and CDR2 SMNVEV (reference sequence).

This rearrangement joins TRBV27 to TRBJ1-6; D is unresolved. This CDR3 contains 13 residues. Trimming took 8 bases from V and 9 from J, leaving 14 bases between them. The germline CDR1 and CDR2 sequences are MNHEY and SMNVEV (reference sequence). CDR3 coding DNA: TGTGCCAGCGCAATAGCGTCGGCTTCACCCCTCCACTTT. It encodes CASAIASASPLHF.

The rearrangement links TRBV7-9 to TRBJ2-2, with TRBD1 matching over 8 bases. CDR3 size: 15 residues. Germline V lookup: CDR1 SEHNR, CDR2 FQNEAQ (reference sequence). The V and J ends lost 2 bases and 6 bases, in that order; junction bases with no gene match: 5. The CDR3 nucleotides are TGTGCCAGCAGCTTACTTGGCAGGGGGCCCGGGGAGCTGTTTTTT. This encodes CASSLLGRGPGELFF.

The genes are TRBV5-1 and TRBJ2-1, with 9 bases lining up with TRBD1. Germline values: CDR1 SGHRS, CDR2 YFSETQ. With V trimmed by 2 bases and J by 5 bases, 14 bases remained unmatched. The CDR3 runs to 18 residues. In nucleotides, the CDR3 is TGCGCCAGCAGCTTCCTTGGGGGGACCGGGACAGGGCACAATGAGCAGTTCTTC. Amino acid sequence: CASSFLGGTGTGHNEQFF.

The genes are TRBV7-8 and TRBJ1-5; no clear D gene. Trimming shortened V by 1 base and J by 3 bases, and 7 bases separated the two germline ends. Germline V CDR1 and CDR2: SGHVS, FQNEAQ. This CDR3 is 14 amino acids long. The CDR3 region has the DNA TGTGCCAGCAGCTTAGTTCGGGTCAATCAGCCCCAGCATTTT. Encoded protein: CASSLVRVNQPQHF.

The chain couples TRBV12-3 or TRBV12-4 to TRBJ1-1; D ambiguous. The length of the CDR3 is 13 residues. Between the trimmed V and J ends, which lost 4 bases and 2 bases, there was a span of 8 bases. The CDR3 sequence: CASSSTSNTEAFF. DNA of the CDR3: TGTGCCAGCAGTTCCACCAGTAACACTGAAGCTTTCTTT.

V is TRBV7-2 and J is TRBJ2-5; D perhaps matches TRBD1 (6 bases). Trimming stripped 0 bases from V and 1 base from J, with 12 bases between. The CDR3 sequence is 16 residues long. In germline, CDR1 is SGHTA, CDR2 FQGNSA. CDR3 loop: CASSLALSQGQETQYF. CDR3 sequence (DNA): TGTGCCAGCAGCTTAGCCCTCTCACAGGGCCAAGAGACCCAGTACTTC.

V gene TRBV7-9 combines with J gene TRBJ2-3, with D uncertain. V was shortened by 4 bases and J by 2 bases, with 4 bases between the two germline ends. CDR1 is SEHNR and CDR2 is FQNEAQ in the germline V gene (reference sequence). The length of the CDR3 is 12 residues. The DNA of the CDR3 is TGTGCCAGCAGCTCAATCACAGATACGCAGTATTTT. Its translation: CASSSITDTQYF. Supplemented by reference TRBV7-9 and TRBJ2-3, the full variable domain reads DTGVSQNPRHKITKRGQNVTFRCDPISEHNRLYWYRQTLGQGPEFLTYFQNEAQLEKSRLLSDRFSAERPKGSFSTLEIQRTEQGDSAMYLCASSSITDTQYFGPGTRLTVL.

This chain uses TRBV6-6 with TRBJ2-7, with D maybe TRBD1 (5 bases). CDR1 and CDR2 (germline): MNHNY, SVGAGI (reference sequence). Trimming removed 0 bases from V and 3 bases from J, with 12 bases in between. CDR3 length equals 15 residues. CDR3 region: CASSYSPGQSYEQYF. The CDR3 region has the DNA TGTGCCAGCAGTTACTCCCCCGGACAAAGCTACGAGCAGTACTTC.

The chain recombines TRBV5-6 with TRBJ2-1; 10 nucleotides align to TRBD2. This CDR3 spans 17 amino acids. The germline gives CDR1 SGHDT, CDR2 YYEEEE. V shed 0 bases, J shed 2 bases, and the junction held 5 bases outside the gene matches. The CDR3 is CASSLEGLANAYNEQFF. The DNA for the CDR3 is TGTGCCAGCAGCTTGGAGGGACTAGCGAACGCCTACAATGAGCAGTTCTTC.

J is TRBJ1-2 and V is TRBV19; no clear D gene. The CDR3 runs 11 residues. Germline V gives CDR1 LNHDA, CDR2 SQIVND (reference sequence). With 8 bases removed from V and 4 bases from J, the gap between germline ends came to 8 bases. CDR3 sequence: CASFTSYGYTF. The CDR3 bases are TGTGCCAGTTTCACCAGCTATGGCTACACCTTC. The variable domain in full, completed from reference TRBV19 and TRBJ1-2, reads DGGITQSPKYLFRKEGQNVTLSCEQNLNHDAMYWYRQDPGQGLRLIYYSQIVNDFQKGDIAEGYSVSREKKESFPLTVTSAQKNPTAFYLCASFTSYGYTFGSGTRLTVV.

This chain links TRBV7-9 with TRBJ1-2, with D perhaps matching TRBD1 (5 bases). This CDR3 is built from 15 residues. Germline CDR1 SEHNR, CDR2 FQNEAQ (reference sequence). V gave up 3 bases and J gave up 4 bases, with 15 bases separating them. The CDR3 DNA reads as TGTGCCAGCAGCTTTGGGGGGGTGGTTTCCTATGGCTACACCTTC. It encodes CASSFGGVVSYGYTF.